These 18 T cell receptor beta chains originate from one sample sequenced in a study of blood T cell repertoires in COVID-19. Measured with immunoSEQ multiplex PCR; TCRdb has only the in-frame clones, and not every one. The sample contains about 400,000 clones, 70% to 90% of which appear only once. The specimen was peripheral blood. The origin of the receptors is a woman aged 55 to 70 with COVID-19, enrolled during active disease.

The rearrangement uses TRBV5-5 and TRBJ1-1, with D hard to call. CDR1 and CDR2 (germline): SGHKS, YYEKEE (reference sequence). The CDR3 has 13 amino acids. Trimming took 0 bases from V and 1 from J, leaving 4 bases between them. CDR3: CASSLGENTEAFF. The CDR3 DNA is TGTGCCAGCAGCTTGGGAGAGAACACTGAAGCTTTCTTT.

Concerning this clone: The same CDR3 also results from other DNA sequences found in this sample. The chain uses TRBV2 and TRBJ2-5; 8 nucleotides align to TRBD1. V trimming: 5 bases; J trimming: 2 bases; junction bases outside the gene matches: 1. The germline V gene has CDR1 SNHLY and CDR2 FYNNEI. The CDR3 covers 13 residues. CDR3 amino acids: CASSRQGQETQYF. The DNA of the CDR3 is TGTGCCAGCAGTAGACAGGGGCAAGAGACCCAGTACTTC.

The genes are TRBV2 and TRBJ2-7; 10 bases map to TRBD2. The CDR3 contains 15 residues. The germline gives CDR1 SNHLY, CDR2 FYNNEI. J gave up 4 bases and V 1 base, and 4 bases lay outside the gene matches. The CDR3 region has the DNA TGTGCCAGCAGTGAAGGACTAGCGGGTTCTTACGAGCAGTACTTC. It codes for CASSEGLAGSYEQYF. The full variable domain, in which reference TRBV2 and TRBJ2-7 provide the parts outside the CDR3, is EPEVTQTPSHQVTQMGQEVILRCVPISNHLYFYWYRQILGQKVEFLVSFYNNEISEKSEIFDDQFSVERPDGSNFTLKIRSTKLEDSAMYFCASSEGLAGSYEQYFGPGTRLTVT.

The chain employs TRBV11-2 and TRBJ2-2; D unclear. Germline CDR1 and CDR2: SGHAT and FQNNGV. The CDR3 runs to 14 residues. Deletions cut 4 bases from V and 8 bases from J, with 14 bases between. CDR3 residues: CASSSRGIQGELFF. The CDR3 DNA reads as TGTGCCAGCAGCTCCCGAGGTATTCAGGGGGAGCTGTTTTTT.

The J gene is TRBJ1-2, the V gene TRBV5-1; perhaps TRBD1 as D (6 bases). The V gene lost 5 bases and the J gene lost 0 bases, with 14 bases spanning the gap. Germline lookup yields CDR1 SGHRS and CDR2 YFSETQ. The CDR3 has 15 amino acids. CDR3 nucleotides: TGCGCCAGCAGATTGACACAGGGATCTAACTATGGCTACACCTTC. Translated: CASRLTQGSNYGYTF.

V and J are TRBV3-1 (or the pseudogene TRBV3-2) and TRBJ2-3; possibly TRBD2 for D (5 bases). Germline V gene data show CDR1 as LGHDT and CDR2 as YNNKEL (reference sequence). Deletions cut 0 bases from V and 11 bases from J, with 12 bases between. The CDR3 is 13 residues long. CDR3 DNA: TGTGCCAGCAGCCAAGATTCCGGGGTAGGGCAGTATTTT. Amino acid sequence: CASSQDSGVGQYF.

The chain employs TRBV6-5 and TRBJ1-2; no clear D. The germline gives CDR1 MNHEY, CDR2 SVGAGI. V was pared by 5 bases and J by 0 bases, with 13 bases between. CDR3 length equals 15 residues. The CDR3 reads CASSLGGEPNYGYTF. Here the CDR3 DNA reads TGTGCCAGCAGTCTAGGCGGCGAACCTAACTATGGCTACACCTTC.

V gene TRBV5-1 combines with J gene TRBJ1-1; the match to TRBD1 covers 7 bases. Germline CDR1 and CDR2: SGHRS and YFSETQ. The CDR3 has 14 amino acids. The trim removed 4 bases at V and 1 base at J, leaving 4 bases unmatched. CDR3 sequence reads: CASSIGTANTEAFF. The CDR3 DNA is TGCGCCAGCAGCATAGGGACAGCGAACACTGAAGCTTTCTTT.

The V gene is TRBV5-4, the J gene TRBJ2-3; 9 nucleotides agree with TRBD2. This CDR3 region has 16 residues. From germline, CDR1 is SGHNT and CDR2 YYREEE (reference sequence). The trim removed 2 bases at V and 6 bases at J, leaving 10 bases unmatched. The CDR3 coding sequence is TGTGCCAGCAGCTTTTCATGGGGCGGGGGGGCGGATACGCAGTATTTT. Translated: CASSFSWGGGADTQYF. Combining the CDR3 with reference TRBV5-4 and TRBJ2-3 gives the whole variable domain ETGVTQSPTHLIKTRGQQVTLRCSSQSGHNTVSWYQQALGQGPQFIFQYYREEENGRGNFPPRFSGLQFPNYSSELNVNALELDDSALYLCASSFSWGGGADTQYFGPGTRLTVL.

V is TRBV5-1 and J is TRBJ2-1; unclear D gene. Germline V gives CDR1 SGHRS, CDR2 YFSETQ. Trimming cost V 4 bases and J 6 bases, with 11 bases left between them. This CDR3 spans 13 amino acids. CDR3 in amino acids: CASSVLSGNEQFF. CDR3 sequence (DNA): TGCGCCAGCAGCGTCCTGAGTGGCAATGAGCAGTTCTTC.

The V and J genes are TRBV5-6 and TRBJ1-1, with D uncertain. The CDR3 extends over 16 amino acids. V lost 6 bases and J 0 bases, leaving 18 bases between the germline ends. Germline CDR1 and CDR2: SGHDT and YYEEEE. For the CDR3, the DNA is TGTGCCAGCAACCGCTTGGGAGAAGACATGAACACTGAAGCTTTCTTT. Amino acid sequence: CASNRLGEDMNTEAFF.

The V and J genes are TRBV5-1 and TRBJ2-1; 10 bases match TRBD1. Germline V gene sequence: CDR1 SGHRS, CDR2 YFSETQ. With V trimmed by 3 bases and J by 9 bases, 9 bases remained unmatched. The CDR3 loop spans 15 amino acids. For the CDR3, the DNA is TGCGCCAGCAGCTATGGACAGGGGGACAGGGGTGAGCAGTTCTTC. Amino acid sequence: CASSYGQGDRGEQFF.

The chain carries TRBV6-5 and TRBJ2-5; D gene unclear. This CDR3 is 14 amino acids long. Looked up from germline, CDR1 is MNHEY and CDR2 is SVGAGI. Trimming cost V 2 bases and J 4 bases, with 11 bases left between them. Here the CDR3 reads CASSYRSVPETQYF. The DNA for the CDR3 is TGTGCCAGCAGTTACAGGAGCGTCCCAGAGACCCAGTACTTC.

The rearrangement links TRBV4-1 to TRBJ2-2, with unresolved D. V dropped 0 bases and J dropped 8 bases, with 7 bases sitting between them. The germline gives CDR1 MGHRA, CDR2 YSYEKL. This CDR3 region has 13 residues. CDR3 in DNA: TGCGCCAGCAGCCAAGATGGAGAAGGGGAGCTGTTTTTT. Translated: CASSQDGEGELFF.

The genes are TRBV18 and TRBJ2-1; D gene ambiguous. The CDR3 sequence is 11 residues long. Trimming stripped 3 bases from V and 8 bases from J, with 5 bases between. Germline values: CDR1 KGHSH, CDR2 LQKENI. CDR3 DNA sequence: TGTGCCAGCTCACCTCGGTATGAGCAGTTCTTC. It codes for CASSPRYEQFF.

The chain has TRBV11-2 and TRBJ2-5; the match to TRBD2 covers 7 bases. The CDR3 consists of 11 residues. Germline CDR1 and CDR2: SGHAT and FQNNGV. V gave up 8 bases and J gave up 4 bases; unmatched junction bases: 1. The CDR3 nucleotides are TGTGCCAGCGGGGGGGGAGAGACCCAGTACTTC. Translated, it gives CASGGGETQYF.

The chain joins TRBV5-6 to TRBJ1-2; possibly TRBD1 for D (6 bases). CDR1 and CDR2 from the germline V gene are SGHDT and YYEEEE. The V end lost 1 base, the J end lost 0 bases, and 10 bases lay between the germline ends. CDR3 length: 15 amino acids. Here the CDR3 reads CASSLITGTNYGYTF. The CDR3 coding sequence is TGTGCCAGCAGCTTGATTACAGGGACTAACTATGGCTACACCTTC.

The chain recombines TRBV5-1 with TRBJ1-2; a weak D match, TRBD1 (5 bases). Between the trimmed V and J ends, which lost 0 bases and 6 bases, there was a span of 18 bases. Germline V gives CDR1 SGHRS, CDR2 YFSETQ. The CDR3 consists of 16 residues. In nucleotides, the CDR3 is TGCGCCAGCAGCTTGGCAGGGTATGGAGTCGAGCATGGCTACACCTTC. It codes for CASSLAGYGVEHGYTF. The full variable domain, rest sourced from reference TRBV5-1 and TRBJ1-2, is KAGVTQTPRYLIKTRGQQVTLSCSPISGHRSVSWYQQTPGQGLQFLFEYFSETQRNKGNFPGRFSGRQFSNSRSEMNVSTLELGDSALYLCASSLAGYGVEHGYTFGSGTRLTVV.